This T cell receptor beta chain was sequenced during a study of T-cell memory formation after mild COVID-19. Whole-study context: TCR clusters largely stayed donor specific. Study-wide points: Later expanders leaned CD4+, whereas day 15 to 85 contracting clones were balanced CD4/CD8. Shrinking CD4+ clones were chiefly CM and EM; CD8+ ones were chiefly EMRA.

This clonotype was observed a handful of times. Its specificity is not known. TCRdb passed the 5' RACE reads through MiXCR, listing each CDR3 protein once. The sample has about 390,000 distinct CDR3 sequences, around 21% seen once. From germline, CDR1 is SGHVS and CDR2 FQNEAQ. V was cut by 5 bases and J by 5 bases, with 21 bases left in between. This CDR3 region has 16 residues. The chain links TRBV7-8 to TRBJ2-5, with D unresolved. This clonotype was obtained from an adult woman who had mild COVID-19 (a few samples of this study predate the infection). Cell type and time point are not known. The source material was PBMCs or a T cell subset sorted from them (not recorded which). CDR3 amino acids: CASSVGVIGFGETQYF. CDR3 sequence (DNA): TGTGCCAGCAGCGTAGGAGTTATCGGGTTCGGGGAGACCCAGTACTTC. The entire variable domain, with the rest obtained from reference TRBV7-8 and TRBJ2-5, is as follows: GAGVSQSPRYKVAKRGQDVALRCDPISGHVSLFWYQQALGQGPEFLTYFQNEAQLDKSGLPSDRFFAERPEGSVSTLKIQRTQQEDSAVYLCASSVGVIGFGETQYFGPGTRLLVL.